A single sample gave rise to the 20 T cell receptor beta chains below, sequenced in a study of control samples from healthy donors and cancer patients. Repertoires were generated with immunoSEQ multiplex PCR, while TCRdb's copy carries only in-frame clones and drops some. Among under 80,000 clones listed, approximately 94% were seen once. The sequenced sample was PBMCs. The receptors originated from a woman aged 40 to 49 with lung cancer.

This clone came up once. V and J are TRBV6-1 and TRBJ1-1, with 9 bases aligning to TRBD1. The V gene's germline CDR1 is MNHNS and CDR2 SASEGT. This CDR3 comprises 17 residues. After removal of 4 bases from V and 6 bases from J, the junction contained 15 bases not matched to a gene. Written as DNA, the CDR3 is TGTGCCAGCAGTGGGGTACAGGGGGCGCAGGTTCACGCTGAAGCTTTCTTT. It yields the protein CASSGVQGAQVHAEAFF.

The sample holds one count of this clone. The chain's CDR3 is CASSLGLAGPAYNEQFF. The DNA for the CDR3 is TGTGCCAGCAGCTTAGGGCTAGCGGGTCCCGCCTACAATGAGCAGTTCTTC. The chain joins TRBV13 to TRBJ2-1, with 8 bases matching TRBD2. J was trimmed by 2 bases and V by 0 bases; bases with no gene match: 6. The CDR3 has 17 amino acids. The germline V gene encodes CDR1 PRHDT and CDR2 FYEKMQ (reference sequence).

The chain carries TRBV7-2 and TRBJ1-6; TRBD1 might be the D (5 bases). The germline V gene encodes CDR1 SGHTA and CDR2 FQGNSA. V lost 5 bases and J 9 bases, leaving 11 bases between the germline ends. The CDR3 is made up of 13 amino acids. The CDR3 DNA follows: TGTGCCAGCAGCCAGGGACCGACTTCACCCCTCCACTTT. Translated: CASSQGPTSPLHF.

V gene TRBV2 combines with J gene TRBJ1-5; the match to TRBD1 covers 8 bases. Germline lookup yields CDR1 SNHLY and CDR2 FYNNEI. Trimming removed 7 bases from V and 3 bases from J; junction bases left unmatched: 11. The length of the CDR3 is 16 residues. The CDR3 DNA reads TGTGCCAGCAAATCTCAGACAGGGGCGGCCAATCAGCCCCAGCATTTT. It encodes CASKSQTGAANQPQHF.

This rearrangement joins TRBV19 to TRBJ2-7; TRBD2 is a possible D gene (6 bases). In germline, CDR1 is LNHDA, CDR2 SQIVND (reference sequence). V gave up 5 bases and J gave up 1 base, with 12 bases separating them. CDR3 length equals 14 residues. The CDR3 nucleotides are TGTGCCAGTAGTCGGCGGCGGGATTCCTACGAGCAGTACTTC. This sequence encodes CASSRRRDSYEQYF. Using reference TRBV19 and TRBJ2-7 for the parts outside the CDR3, the full variable domain is DGGITQSPKYLFRKEGQNVTLSCEQNLNHDAMYWYRQDPGQGLRLIYYSQIVNDFQKGDIAEGYSVSREKKESFPLTVTSAQKNPTAFYLCASSRRRDSYEQYFGPGTRLTVT.

The V call is TRBV25-1, the J call TRBJ2-7, with D possibly TRBD2 on 5 matching bases. Between the trimmed V and J ends, which lost 1 base and 7 bases, there was a span of 11 bases. CDR3 length equals 13 residues. CDR1 MGHDK and CDR2 SYGVNS come from the germline V gene. CDR3 sequence: CASSEFGGREQYF. The DNA for the CDR3 is TGTGCCAGCAGTGAATTCGGAGGAAGGGAGCAGTACTTC.

The chain joins TRBV6-5 to TRBJ1-6; D remains ambiguous. V was trimmed by 2 bases and J by 9 bases, leaving 8 bases between them. The CDR3 is 13 residues long. Germline CDR1 is MNHEY and CDR2 is SVGAGI. Here the CDR3 DNA reads TGTGCCAGCAGTTACAGGGCGCGTTCACCCCTCCACTTT. This sequence encodes CASSYRARSPLHF.

The chain recombines TRBV5-1 with TRBJ2-2; a possible D gene is TRBD1 (5 bases). Germline CDR1 SGHRS, CDR2 YFSETQ. The CDR3 extends over 15 amino acids. Trimming left V 1 base short and J 6 bases short, with 13 bases between. CDR3 DNA: TGCGCCAGCAGCTTGTGGCAGGGTAATCCCGGGGAGCTGTTTTTT. Its protein is CASSLWQGNPGELFF. Filled out from reference TRBV5-1 and TRBJ2-2, the complete variable domain reads KAGVTQTPRYLIKTRGQQVTLSCSPISGHRSVSWYQQTPGQGLQFLFEYFSETQRNKGNFPGRFSGRQFSNSRSEMNVSTLELGDSALYLCASSLWQGNPGELFFGEGSRLTVL.

J is TRBJ2-3 and V is TRBV9; 9 bases align to TRBD1. CDR3 length equals 14 residues. Germline CDR1 and CDR2: SGDLS and YYNGEE. V dropped 4 bases and J dropped 1; count of bases not matched to a gene: 1. CDR3 amino acids: CASSWTGGTDTQYF. DNA of the CDR3: TGTGCCAGCAGCTGGACAGGGGGCACAGATACGCAGTATTTT. The full variable domain, in which reference TRBV9 and TRBJ2-3 provide the parts outside the CDR3, is DSGVTQTPKHLITATGQRVTLRCSPRSGDLSVYWYQQSLDQGLQFLIQYYNGEERAKGNILERFSAQQFPDLHSELNLSSLELGDSALYFCASSWTGGTDTQYFGPGTRLTVL.

The CDR3 bases are TGTGCCAGCAGCCCCCTACCAGGGTTTCAGAACACTGAAGCTTTCTTT. This codes for CASSPLPGFQNTEAFF. The rearrangement joins TRBV5-4 to TRBJ1-1; tentatively, D is TRBD1 (5 bases). The length of the CDR3 is 16 residues. The germline V gene encodes CDR1 SGHNT and CDR2 YYREEE (reference sequence). Trimming took off 4 bases at V and 1 base at J, with 17 bases between the two ends.

This chain joins TRBV7-9 and TRBJ1-2; maybe TRBD1 (6 bases). Germline CDR1 and CDR2: SEHNR and FQNEAQ (reference sequence). The length of the CDR3 is 12 residues. V lost 6 bases and J 4 bases, leaving 9 bases between the germline ends. This CDR3 reads CASSHRAYGYTF. CDR3 in DNA: TGTGCCAGCAGTCACAGGGCCTATGGCTACACCTTC.

The V and J genes are TRBV19 and TRBJ2-5; 8 nucleotides match TRBD1. V lost 10 bases to trimming and J lost 3 bases; unmatched junction nucleotides: 7. The CDR3 loop spans 13 amino acids. Per germline, CDR1 LNHDA and CDR2 SQIVND (reference sequence). The CDR3 DNA follows: TGTGCCACCCTTGGACAGGGAAAAGAGACCCAGTACTTC. Protein product: CATLGQGKETQYF.

The rearrangement links TRBV5-5 to TRBJ2-7; D uncertain. Germline CDR1 is SGHKS and CDR2 is YYEKEE (reference sequence). The CDR3 runs 11 residues. Trimming pared 2 bases from V and 0 bases from J, leaving 0 bases between. The CDR3 region has the DNA TGTGCCAGCAGCTTCTCCTACGAGCAGTACTTC. It encodes CASSFSYEQYF. Drawing the rest from reference TRBV5-5 and TRBJ2-7, the complete variable domain is DAGVTQSPTHLIKTRGQQVTLRCSPISGHKSVSWYQQVLGQGPQFIFQYYEKEERGRGNFPDRFSARQFPNYSSELNVNALLLGDSALYLCASSFSYEQYFGPGTRLTVT.

J is TRBJ1-1 and V is TRBV6-5; D is unresolved. Trimming took off 0 bases at V and 0 bases at J, with 5 bases between the two ends. The CDR3 spans 14 residues. CDR1 is MNHEY and CDR2 is SVGAGI in the germline V gene. The CDR3 DNA reads TGTGCCAGCAGTTACTCAGGGATGAACACTGAAGCTTTCTTT. This translates into CASSYSGMNTEAFF.

This rearrangement joins TRBV7-9 to TRBJ1-1; the D is unclear. Germline V lookup: CDR1 SEHNR, CDR2 FQNEAQ (reference sequence). The CDR3 covers 14 residues. Deletions cut 3 bases from V and 5 bases from J, with 13 bases between. The DNA for the CDR3 is TGTGCCAGCAGCTTTTTGGGGATTGGAACTGAAGCTTTCTTT. This gives the protein CASSFLGIGTEAFF.

The rearrangement uses TRBV29-1 and TRBJ1-2, with D possibly matching TRBD1 (6 bases). The germline V gene has CDR1 SQVTM and CDR2 ANQGSEA. CDR3 size: 13 residues. Trimming shortened V by 0 bases and J by 11 bases, and 16 bases separated the two germline ends. The CDR3 DNA reads TGCAGCGTTGAAGATCCCACGGGGCAGGGGTACACCTTC. Encoded protein: CSVEDPTGQGYTF.

The chain uses TRBV7-9 and TRBJ2-2; TRBD1 agrees at 10 bases. Germline CDR1 is SEHNR and CDR2 is FQNEAQ (reference sequence). Trimming took 4 bases from V and 3 from J; bases not matched to a gene: 11. This CDR3 has 18 residues. DNA for the CDR3: TGTGCCAGCAGCTCTCCCCACTCCGGGACAGGGGACACCGGGGAGCTGTTTTTT. Translation gives CASSSPHSGTGDTGELFF. Combining the CDR3 with reference TRBV7-9 and TRBJ2-2 gives the whole variable domain DTGVSQNPRHKITKRGQNVTFRCDPISEHNRLYWYRQTLGQGPEFLTYFQNEAQLEKSRLLSDRFSAERPKGSFSTLEIQRTEQGDSAMYLCASSSPHSGTGDTGELFFGEGSRLTVL.

This clone was detected only a few times. V usage is TRBV6-5 and J usage is TRBJ2-1, with D maybe TRBD1 (5 bases). V lost 8 bases and J 6 bases, leaving 11 bases between the germline ends. Looked up from germline, CDR1 is MNHEY and CDR2 is SVGAGI. The CDR3 contains 12 residues. CDR3 amino acids: CASCKGINEQFF. The CDR3 DNA reads TGTGCCAGCTGCAAGGGGATCAATGAGCAGTTCTTC.

The V and J genes are TRBV4-2 and TRBJ2-1, with D tentatively TRBD2 (5 bases). The CDR3 length is 13 residues. V was trimmed by 5 bases and J by 7 bases, leaving 12 bases between them. Germline CDR1 and CDR2: LGHNA and YNFKEQ. DNA of the CDR3: TGTGCCAGCAGCGGGCGGGTGGGGAATGAGCAGTTCTTC. Its protein product is CASSGRVGNEQFF.

The rearrangement joins TRBV11-3 to TRBJ2-5, with D uncertain. The CDR3 loop spans 12 amino acids. Germline CDR1 is SGHNT and CDR2 is YENEEA. The V gene lost 4 bases and the J gene lost 5 bases, with 8 bases spanning the gap. In nucleotides, the CDR3 is TGTGCCAGCAGCTCCGCCAAGGAGACCCAGTACTTC. The encoded protein is CASSSAKETQYF. Full variable domain (remainder filled in from reference TRBV11-3 and TRBJ2-5): EAGVVQSPRYKIIEKKQPVAFWCNPISGHNTLYWYLQNLGQGPELLIRYENEEAVDDSQLPKDRFSAERLKGVDSTLKIQPAELGDSAVYLCASSSAKETQYFGPGTRLLVL.